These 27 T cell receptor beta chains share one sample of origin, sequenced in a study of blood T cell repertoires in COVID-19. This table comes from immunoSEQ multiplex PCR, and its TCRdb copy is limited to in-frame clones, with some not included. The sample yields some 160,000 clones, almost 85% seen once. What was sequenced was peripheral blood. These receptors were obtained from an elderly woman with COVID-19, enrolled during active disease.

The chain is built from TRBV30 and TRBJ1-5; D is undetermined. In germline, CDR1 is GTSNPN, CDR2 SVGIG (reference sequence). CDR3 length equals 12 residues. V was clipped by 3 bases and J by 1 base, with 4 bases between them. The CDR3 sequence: CAWSLSNQPQHF. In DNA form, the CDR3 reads TGTGCCTGGAGCTTGAGCAATCAGCCCCAGCATTTT. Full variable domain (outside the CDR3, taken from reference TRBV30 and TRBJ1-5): SQTIHQWPATLVQPVGSPLSLECTVEGTSNPNLYWYRQAAGRGLQLLFYSVGIGQISSEVPQNLSASRPQDRQFILSSKKLLLSDSGFYLCAWSLSNQPQHFGDGTRLSIL.

The CDR3 coding sequence is TGTGCCAGTGGGGCGTTTCGCGAGCAGTACTTC. Translated: CASGAFREQYF. The chain is built from TRBV19 and TRBJ2-7, with D maybe TRBD1 (5 bases). From germline, CDR1 is LNHDA and CDR2 SQIVND (reference sequence). Trimming took 8 bases from V and 6 from J, leaving 11 bases between them. The CDR3 has 11 residues.

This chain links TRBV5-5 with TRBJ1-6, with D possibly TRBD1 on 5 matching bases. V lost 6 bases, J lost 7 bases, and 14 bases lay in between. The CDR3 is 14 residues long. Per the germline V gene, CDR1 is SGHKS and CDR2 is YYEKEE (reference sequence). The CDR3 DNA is TGTGCCAGCAAACAACAGGAGAGCAATTCACCCCTCCACTTT. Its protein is CASKQQESNSPLHF.

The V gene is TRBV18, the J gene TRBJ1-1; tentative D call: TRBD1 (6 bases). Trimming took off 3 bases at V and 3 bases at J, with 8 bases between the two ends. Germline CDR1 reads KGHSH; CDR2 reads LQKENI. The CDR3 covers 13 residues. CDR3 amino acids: CASSPPGDTEAFF. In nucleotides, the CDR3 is TGTGCCAGCTCACCTCCAGGGGACACTGAAGCTTTCTTT.

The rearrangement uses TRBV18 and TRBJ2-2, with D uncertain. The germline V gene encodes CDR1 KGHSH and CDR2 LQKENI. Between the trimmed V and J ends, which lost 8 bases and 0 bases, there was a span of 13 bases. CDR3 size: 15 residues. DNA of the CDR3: TGTGCCAGCCCCCGCGCTTCCGCGAACACCGGGGAGCTGTTTTTT. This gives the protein CASPRASANTGELFF.

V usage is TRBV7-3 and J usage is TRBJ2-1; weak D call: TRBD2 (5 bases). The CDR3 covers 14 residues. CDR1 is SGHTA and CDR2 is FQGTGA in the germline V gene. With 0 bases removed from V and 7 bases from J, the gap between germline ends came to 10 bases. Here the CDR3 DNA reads TGTGCCAGCAGCTTAACGTTGGAGGCGAATGAGCAGTTCTTC. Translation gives CASSLTLEANEQFF.

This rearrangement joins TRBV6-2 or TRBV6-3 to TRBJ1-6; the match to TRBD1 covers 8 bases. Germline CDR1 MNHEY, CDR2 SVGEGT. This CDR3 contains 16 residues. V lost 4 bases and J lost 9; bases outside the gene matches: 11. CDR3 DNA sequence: TGTGCCAGCAGTTCGCCTCGGACAGGGTGGTTTTCACCCCTCCACTTT. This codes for CASSSPRTGWFSPLHF.

The CDR3 region is CASSPTGRLETQYF. DNA of the CDR3: TGTGCCAGCAGCCCGACAGGGCGGTTAGAGACCCAGTACTTC. The V call is TRBV14, the J call TRBJ2-5, with 7 nucleotides matching TRBD1. V was clipped by 4 bases and J by 4 bases; unmatched bases: 6. CDR1 SGHDN and CDR2 FVKESK come from the germline V gene. The CDR3 contains 14 residues.

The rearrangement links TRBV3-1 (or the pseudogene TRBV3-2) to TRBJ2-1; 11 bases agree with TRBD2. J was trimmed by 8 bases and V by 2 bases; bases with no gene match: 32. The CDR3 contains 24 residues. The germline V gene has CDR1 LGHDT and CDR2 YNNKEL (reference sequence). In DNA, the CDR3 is TGTGCCAGCAGCCAACCCCGGTGCAGGGGTCCGACTAGCGGGGCAACCCGATTCGTCGATGAGCAGTTCTTC. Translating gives CASSQPRCRGPTSGATRFVDEQFF.

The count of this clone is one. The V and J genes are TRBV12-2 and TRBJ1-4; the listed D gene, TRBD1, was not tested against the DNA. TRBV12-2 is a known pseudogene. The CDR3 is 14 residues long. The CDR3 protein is CASRRQGKGEKLFF. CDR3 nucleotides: TGTGCAAGTCGTCGACAGGGGAAAGGTGAAAAACTGTTTTTT.

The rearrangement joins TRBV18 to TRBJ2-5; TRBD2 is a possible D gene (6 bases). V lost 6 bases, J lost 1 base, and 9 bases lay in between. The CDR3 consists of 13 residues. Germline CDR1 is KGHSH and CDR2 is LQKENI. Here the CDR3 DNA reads TGTGCCAGCTCGTTCGGGGGCCAAGAGACCCAGTACTTC. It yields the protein CASSFGGQETQYF.

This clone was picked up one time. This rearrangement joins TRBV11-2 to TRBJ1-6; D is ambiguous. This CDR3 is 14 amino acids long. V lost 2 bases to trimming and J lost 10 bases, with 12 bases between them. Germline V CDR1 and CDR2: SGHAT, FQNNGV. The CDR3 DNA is TGTGCCAGCAGCTTACTGCGGGTCGGCTCACCCCTCCACTTT. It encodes CASSLLRVGSPLHF.

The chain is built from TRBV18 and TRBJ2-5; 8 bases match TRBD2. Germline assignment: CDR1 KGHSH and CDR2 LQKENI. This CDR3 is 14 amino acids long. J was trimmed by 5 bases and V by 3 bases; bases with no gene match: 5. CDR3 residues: CASSPEIAGETQYF. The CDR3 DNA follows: TGTGCCAGCTCACCCGAGATAGCGGGGGAGACCCAGTACTTC. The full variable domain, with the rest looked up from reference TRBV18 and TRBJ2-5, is NAGVMQNPRHLVRRRGQEARLRCSPMKGHSHVYWYRQLPEEGLKFMVYLQKENIIDESGMPKERFSAEFPKEGPSILRIQQVVRGDSAAYFCASSPEIAGETQYFGPGTRLLVL.

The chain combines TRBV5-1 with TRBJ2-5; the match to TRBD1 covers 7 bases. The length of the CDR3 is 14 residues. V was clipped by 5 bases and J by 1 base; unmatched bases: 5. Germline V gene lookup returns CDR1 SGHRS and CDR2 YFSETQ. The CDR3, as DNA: TGCGCCAGCAGTTACGGACAGGTCCAAGAGACCCAGTACTTC. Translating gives CASSYGQVQETQYF. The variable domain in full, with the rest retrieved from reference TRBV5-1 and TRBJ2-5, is KAGVTQTPRYLIKTRGQQVTLSCSPISGHRSVSWYQQTPGQGLQFLFEYFSETQRNKGNFPGRFSGRQFSNSRSEMNVSTLELGDSALYLCASSYGQVQETQYFGPGTRLLVL.

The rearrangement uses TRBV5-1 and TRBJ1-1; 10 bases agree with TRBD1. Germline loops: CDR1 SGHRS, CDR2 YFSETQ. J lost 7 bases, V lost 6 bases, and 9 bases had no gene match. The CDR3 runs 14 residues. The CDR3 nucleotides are TGCGCCAGCAAGGCATGGGACAGGGGAGGTGAAGCTTTCTTT. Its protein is CASKAWDRGGEAFF.

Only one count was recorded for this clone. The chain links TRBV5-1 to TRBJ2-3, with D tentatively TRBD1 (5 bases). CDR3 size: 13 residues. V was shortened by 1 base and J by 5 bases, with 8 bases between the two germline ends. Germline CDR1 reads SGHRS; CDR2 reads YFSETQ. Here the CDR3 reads CASSLPGLDTQYF. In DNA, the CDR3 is TGCGCCAGCAGCTTGCCAGGGTTAGATACGCAGTATTTT.

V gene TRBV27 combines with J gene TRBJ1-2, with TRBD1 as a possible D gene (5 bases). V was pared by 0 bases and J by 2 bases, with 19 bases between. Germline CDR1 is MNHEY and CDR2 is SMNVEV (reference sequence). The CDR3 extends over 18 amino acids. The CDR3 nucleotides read TGTGCCAGCAGTTTATCCGGCCCAATAGGGGCGGCAAACTATGGCTACACCTTC. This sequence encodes CASSLSGPIGAANYGYTF.

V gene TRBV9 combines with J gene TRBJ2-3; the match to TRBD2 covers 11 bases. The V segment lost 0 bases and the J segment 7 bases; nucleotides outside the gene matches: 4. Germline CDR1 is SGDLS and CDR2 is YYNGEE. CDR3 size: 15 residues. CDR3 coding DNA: TGTGCCAGCAGCGTAGGACTAGCGGGGTTGAATACGCAGTATTTT. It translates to CASSVGLAGLNTQYF. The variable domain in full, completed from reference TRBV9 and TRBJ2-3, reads DSGVTQTPKHLITATGQRVTLRCSPRSGDLSVYWYQQSLDQGLQFLIQYYNGEERAKGNILERFSAQQFPDLHSELNLSSLELGDSALYFCASSVGLAGLNTQYFGPGTRLTVL.

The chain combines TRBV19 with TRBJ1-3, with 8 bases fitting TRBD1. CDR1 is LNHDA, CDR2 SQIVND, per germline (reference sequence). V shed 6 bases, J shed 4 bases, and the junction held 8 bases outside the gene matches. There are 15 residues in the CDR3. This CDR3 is CASSRQGTRGNTIYF. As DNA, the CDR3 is TGTGCCAGTAGCCGACAGGGGACCCGGGGAAACACCATATATTTT. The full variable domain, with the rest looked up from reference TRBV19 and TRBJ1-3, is DGGITQSPKYLFRKEGQNVTLSCEQNLNHDAMYWYRQDPGQGLRLIYYSQIVNDFQKGDIAEGYSVSREKKESFPLTVTSAQKNPTAFYLCASSRQGTRGNTIYFGEGSWLTVV.

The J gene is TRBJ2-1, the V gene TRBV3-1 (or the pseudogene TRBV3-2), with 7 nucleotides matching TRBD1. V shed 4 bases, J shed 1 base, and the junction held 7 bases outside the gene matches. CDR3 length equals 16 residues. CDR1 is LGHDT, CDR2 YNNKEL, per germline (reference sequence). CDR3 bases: TGTGCCAGCAGCCGCACCGGGACAGTATCCTACAATGAGCAGTTCTTC. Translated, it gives CASSRTGTVSYNEQFF.

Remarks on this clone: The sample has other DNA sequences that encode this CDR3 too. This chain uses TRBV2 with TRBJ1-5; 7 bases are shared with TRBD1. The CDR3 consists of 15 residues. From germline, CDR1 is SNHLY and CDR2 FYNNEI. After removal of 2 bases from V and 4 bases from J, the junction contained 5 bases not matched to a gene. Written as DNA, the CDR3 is TGTGCCAGCAGTGAAATGACAGGGCGAAATCAGCCCCAGCATTTT. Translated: CASSEMTGRNQPQHF.

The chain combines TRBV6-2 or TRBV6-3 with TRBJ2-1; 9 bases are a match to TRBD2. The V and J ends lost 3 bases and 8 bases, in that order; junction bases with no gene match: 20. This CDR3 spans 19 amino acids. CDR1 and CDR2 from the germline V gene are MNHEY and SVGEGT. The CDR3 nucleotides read TGTGCCAGCAGTTATGATTTGTTCGGCGGGAGGGCCAACGAAGATGAGCAGTTCTTC. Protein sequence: CASSYDLFGGRANEDEQFF.

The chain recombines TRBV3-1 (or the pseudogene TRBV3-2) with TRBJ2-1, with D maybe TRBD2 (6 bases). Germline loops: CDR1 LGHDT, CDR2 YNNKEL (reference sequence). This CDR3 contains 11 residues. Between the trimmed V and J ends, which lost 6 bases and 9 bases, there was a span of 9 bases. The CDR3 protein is CASRRTTEQFF. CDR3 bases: TGTGCCAGCAGGAGGACTACTGAGCAGTTCTTC.

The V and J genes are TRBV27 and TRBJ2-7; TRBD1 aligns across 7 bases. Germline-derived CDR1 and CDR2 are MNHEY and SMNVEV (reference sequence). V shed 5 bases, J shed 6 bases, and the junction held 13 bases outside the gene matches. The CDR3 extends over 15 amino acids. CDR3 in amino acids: CASSRQPTGTAEQYF. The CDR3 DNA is TGTGCCAGCAGTAGACAGCCGACAGGGACGGCCGAGCAGTACTTC.

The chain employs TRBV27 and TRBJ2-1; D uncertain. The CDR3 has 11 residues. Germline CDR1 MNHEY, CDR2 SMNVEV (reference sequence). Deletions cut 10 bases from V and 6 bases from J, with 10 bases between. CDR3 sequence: CAKRLPNEQFF. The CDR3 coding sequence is TGTGCCAAACGACTCCCCAATGAGCAGTTCTTC.

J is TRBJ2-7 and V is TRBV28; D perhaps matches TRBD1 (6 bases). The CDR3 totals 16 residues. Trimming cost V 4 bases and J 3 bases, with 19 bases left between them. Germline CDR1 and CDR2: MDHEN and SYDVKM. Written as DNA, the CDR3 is TGTGCCAGCAGTTCGCAACAGGGTCCCGGTTTCTACGAGCAGTACTTC. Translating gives CASSSQQGPGFYEQYF.

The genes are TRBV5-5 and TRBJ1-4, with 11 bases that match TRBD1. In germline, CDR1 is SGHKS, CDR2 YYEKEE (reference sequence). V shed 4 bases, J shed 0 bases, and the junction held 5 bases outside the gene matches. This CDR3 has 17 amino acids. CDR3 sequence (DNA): TGTGCCAGCAGCACGGGACAGGGGGTTGCAACTAATGAAAAACTGTTTTTT. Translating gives CASSTGQGVATNEKLFF.